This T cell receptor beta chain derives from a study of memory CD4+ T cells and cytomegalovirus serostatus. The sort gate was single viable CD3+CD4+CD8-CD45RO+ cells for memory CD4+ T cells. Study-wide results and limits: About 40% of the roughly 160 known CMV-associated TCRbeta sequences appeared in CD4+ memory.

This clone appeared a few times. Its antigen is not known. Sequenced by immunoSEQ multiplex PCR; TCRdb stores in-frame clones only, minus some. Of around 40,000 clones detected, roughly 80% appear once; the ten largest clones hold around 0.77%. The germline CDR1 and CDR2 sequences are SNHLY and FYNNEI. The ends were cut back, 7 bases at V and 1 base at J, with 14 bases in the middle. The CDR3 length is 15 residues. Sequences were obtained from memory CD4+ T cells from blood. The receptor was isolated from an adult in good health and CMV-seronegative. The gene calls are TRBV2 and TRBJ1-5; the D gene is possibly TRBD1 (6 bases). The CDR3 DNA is TGTGCCAGCACCCTCGACAGGCTCAGCAATCAGCCCCAGCATTTT. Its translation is CASTLDRLSNQPQHF.